This T cell receptor (beta chain) was sequenced during a study of Graves' ophthalmopathy and Graves' hyperthyroidism. CDR3 length: 14 residues. V shed 1 base and J shed 1 base, with 7 bases lying between them. The germline V gene has CDR1 SGHTA and CDR2 FQGNSA. The study amplified TCR beta CDR3 regions using RNA transcripts. The first-round RT-PCR employed HTBI primers together with the Qiagen OneStep RT-PCR kit. A multiplex PCR was then performed as the second round. MiXCR, applied by TCRdb to the multiplex PCR reads, yields one record per CDR3 protein. The sample records around 1,200,000 distinct CDR3 sequences, less than 45% being singletons. Regarding this clonotype: The antigen remains unidentified.

Regarding the study as a whole: With a specificity of about 75% and a sensitivity of over 65%, the model predicted ophthalmopathy progression.

The source material was peripheral blood or thyroid tissue (not recorded which). The gene calls are TRBV7-2 and TRBJ1-1; no firm D call. The sequence derives from an adult man with Graves' hyperthyroidism. Written as DNA, the CDR3 is TGTGCCAGCAGCTTAGACCCGAGGAACACTGAAGCTTTCTTT. Amino acid sequence: CASSLDPRNTEAFF.